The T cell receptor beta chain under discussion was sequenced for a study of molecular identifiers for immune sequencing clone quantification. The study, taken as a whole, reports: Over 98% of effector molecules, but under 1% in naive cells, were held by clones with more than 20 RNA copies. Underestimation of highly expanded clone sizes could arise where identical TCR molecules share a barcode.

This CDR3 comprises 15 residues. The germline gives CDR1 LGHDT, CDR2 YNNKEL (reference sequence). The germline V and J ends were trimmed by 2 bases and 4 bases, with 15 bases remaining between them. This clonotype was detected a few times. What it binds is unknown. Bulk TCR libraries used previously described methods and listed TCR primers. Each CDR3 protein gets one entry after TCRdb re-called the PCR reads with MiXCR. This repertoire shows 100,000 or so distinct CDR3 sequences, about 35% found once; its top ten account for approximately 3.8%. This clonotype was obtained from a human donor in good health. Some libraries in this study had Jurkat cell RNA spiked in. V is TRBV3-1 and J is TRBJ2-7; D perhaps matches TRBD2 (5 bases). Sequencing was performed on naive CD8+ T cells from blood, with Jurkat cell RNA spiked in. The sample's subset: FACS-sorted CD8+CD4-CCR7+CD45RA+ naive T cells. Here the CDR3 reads CASSQLASKLYEQYF. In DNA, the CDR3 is TGTGCCAGCAGCCAACTGGCTAGCAAGTTATACGAGCAGTACTTC.